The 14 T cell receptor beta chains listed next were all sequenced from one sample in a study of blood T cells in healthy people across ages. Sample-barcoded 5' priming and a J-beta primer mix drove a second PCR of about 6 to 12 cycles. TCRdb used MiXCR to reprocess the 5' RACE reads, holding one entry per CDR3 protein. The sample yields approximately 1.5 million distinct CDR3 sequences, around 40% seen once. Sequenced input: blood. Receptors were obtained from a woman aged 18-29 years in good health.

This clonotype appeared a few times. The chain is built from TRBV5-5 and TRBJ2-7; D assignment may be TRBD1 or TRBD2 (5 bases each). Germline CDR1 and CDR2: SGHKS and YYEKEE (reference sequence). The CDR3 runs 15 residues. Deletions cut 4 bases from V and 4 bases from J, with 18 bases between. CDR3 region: CASSHGMGRSYEQYF. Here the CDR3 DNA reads TGTGCCAGCAGCCACGGGATGGGGCGTTCGTACGAGCAGTACTTC.

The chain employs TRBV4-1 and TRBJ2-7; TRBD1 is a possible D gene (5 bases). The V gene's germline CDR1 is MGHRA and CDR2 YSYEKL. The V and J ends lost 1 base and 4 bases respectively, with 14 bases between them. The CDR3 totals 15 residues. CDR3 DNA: TGCGCCAGCAGCCAAGCGACCGCTCAGGGTTACGAGCAGTACTTC. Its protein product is CASSQATAQGYEQYF.

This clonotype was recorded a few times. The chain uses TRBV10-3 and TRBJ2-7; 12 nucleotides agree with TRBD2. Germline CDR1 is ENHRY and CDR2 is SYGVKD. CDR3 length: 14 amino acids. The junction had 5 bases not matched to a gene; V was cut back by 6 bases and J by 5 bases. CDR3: CAISRLAGDHEQYF. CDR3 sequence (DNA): TGTGCCATCAGCAGACTAGCGGGGGATCACGAGCAGTACTTC.

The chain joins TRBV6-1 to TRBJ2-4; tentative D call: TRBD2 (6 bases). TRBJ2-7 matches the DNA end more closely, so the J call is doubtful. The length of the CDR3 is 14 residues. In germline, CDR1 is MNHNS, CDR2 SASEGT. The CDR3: CASGGQFLSYEQYF. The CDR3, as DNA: TGTGCCAGCGGAGGGCAGTTTCTTTCCTACGAGCAGTACTTC.

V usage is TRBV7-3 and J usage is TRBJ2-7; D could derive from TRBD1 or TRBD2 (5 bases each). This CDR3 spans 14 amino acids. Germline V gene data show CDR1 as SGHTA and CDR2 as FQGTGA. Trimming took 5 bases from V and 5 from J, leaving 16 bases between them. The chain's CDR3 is CASSKSRGSNEQYF. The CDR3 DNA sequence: TGTGCCAGCAGCAAGAGTCGGGGCTCAAACGAGCAGTACTTC.

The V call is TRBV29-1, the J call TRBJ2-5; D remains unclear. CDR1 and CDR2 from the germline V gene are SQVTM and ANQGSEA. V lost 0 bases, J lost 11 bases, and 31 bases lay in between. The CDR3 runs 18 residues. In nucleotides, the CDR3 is TGCAGCGTTGAAGATGGCATCCCCCGACCTCCATCCGTAAATGAGCAGTACTTC. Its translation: CSVEDGIPRPPSVNEQYF. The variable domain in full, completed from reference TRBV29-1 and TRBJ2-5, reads SAVISQKPSRDICQRGTSLTIQCQVDSQVTMMFWYRQQPGQSLTLIATANQGSEATYESGFVIDKFPISRPNLTFSTLTVSNMSPEDSSIYLCSVEDGIPRPPSVNEQYFGPGTRLLVL.

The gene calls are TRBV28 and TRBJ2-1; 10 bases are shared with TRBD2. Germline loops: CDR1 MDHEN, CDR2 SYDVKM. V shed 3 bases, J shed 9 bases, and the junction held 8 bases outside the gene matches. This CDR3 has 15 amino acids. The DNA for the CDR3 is TGTGCCAGCAGTTTTCTCGAGGTAGCGGGAGGTGAGCAGTTCTTC. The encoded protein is CASSFLEVAGGEQFF.

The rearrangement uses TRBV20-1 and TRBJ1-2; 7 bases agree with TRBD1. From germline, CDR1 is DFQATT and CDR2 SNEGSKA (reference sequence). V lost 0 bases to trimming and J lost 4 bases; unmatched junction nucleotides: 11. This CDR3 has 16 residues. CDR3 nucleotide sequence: TGCAGTGCTAGAGAATTCAAGGGGGCCGAAAGCTATGGCTACACCTTC. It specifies CSAREFKGAESYGYTF.

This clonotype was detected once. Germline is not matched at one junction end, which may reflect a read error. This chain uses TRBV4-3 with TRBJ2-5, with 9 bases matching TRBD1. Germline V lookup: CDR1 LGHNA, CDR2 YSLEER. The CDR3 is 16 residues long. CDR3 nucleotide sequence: TGCACCAGCAGCCCCCGAGGGACAGGGTCGGACAATGAGCAGTACTTC. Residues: CTSSPRGTGSDNEQYF.

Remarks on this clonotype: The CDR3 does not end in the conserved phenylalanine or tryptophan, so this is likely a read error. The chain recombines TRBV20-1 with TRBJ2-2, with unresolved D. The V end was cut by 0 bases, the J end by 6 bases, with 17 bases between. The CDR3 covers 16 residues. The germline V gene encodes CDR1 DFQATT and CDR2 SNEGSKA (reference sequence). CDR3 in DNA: TGCAGTGCTAGAGAGCTCCCCCGCGGAAATGCCGGGGAGCTGTTTTCT. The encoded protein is CSARELPRGNAGELFS.

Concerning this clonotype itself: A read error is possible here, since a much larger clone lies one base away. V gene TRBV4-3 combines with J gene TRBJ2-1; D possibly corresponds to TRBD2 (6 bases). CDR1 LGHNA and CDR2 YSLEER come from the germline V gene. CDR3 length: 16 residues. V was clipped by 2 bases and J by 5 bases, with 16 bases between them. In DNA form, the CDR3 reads TGCGCCAGCAGCCAAATATCGGCGGGATCTCACAATGAGCAGTTCTTC. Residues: CASSQISAGSHNEQFF.

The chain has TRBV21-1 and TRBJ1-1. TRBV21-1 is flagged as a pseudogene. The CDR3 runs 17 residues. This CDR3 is CASTSIKWQSENTEAFF. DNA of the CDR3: TGTGCCAGCACCAGCATTAAATGGCAGTCGGAGAACACTGAAGCTTTCTTT.

Written as DNA, the CDR3 is TGTGCCAGCAGTTTATGGGGGGTAGATACGCAGTATTTT. This gives the protein CASSLWGVDTQYF. The rearrangement links TRBV27 to TRBJ2-3, with D possibly TRBD2 on 6 matching bases. Germline values: CDR1 MNHEY, CDR2 SMNVEV (reference sequence). The CDR3 contains 13 residues. The V end was cut by 1 base, the J end by 5 bases, with 7 bases between.

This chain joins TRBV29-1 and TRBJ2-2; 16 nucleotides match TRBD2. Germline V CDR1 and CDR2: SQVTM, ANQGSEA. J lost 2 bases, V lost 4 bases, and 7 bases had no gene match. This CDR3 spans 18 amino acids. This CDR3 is CSVAPGLAGGLNTGELFF. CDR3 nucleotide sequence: TGCAGCGTTGCACCGGGACTAGCGGGAGGGCTCAACACCGGGGAGCTGTTTTTT.